The clone carrying this T cell receptor beta chain was seen a few times. Its antigen is not identified. For TCRbeta, the library was prepared with unique molecular identifiers. One entry per CDR3 protein results from TCRdb running MiXCR on the PCR reads. The table lists some 100,000 distinct CDR3 sequences, 20% to 30% of them singletons, with about 20% in the top ten. Per germline, CDR1 SGHRS and CDR2 YFSETQ. The CDR3 loop spans 16 amino acids. V was clipped by 4 bases and J by 2 bases, with 17 bases between them. This entry belongs to a study of T-cell reconstitution after alpha-beta-depleted transplantation in children. Findings and caveats of the study: Surviving recipient cells, namely T cells and thymic progenitors, were the source of high day-60 TCRbeta diversity in some patients. Several hundred expanded graft clones reportedly gave rise to the alpha-beta T cells present about two months after transplant. Hyperexpanded clones declined; after one year, newly produced T cells mostly supplied diversity.

Sequenced here: PBMCs, sampled before TCRalphabeta/CD19-depleted stem cell transplant. This receptor was obtained from a boy between 2 and 15 years old with acute lymphoblastic leukemia, due to receive a stem cell transplant. This chain connects TRBV5-1 to TRBJ2-3; D is unclear. The CDR3 nucleotides are TGCGCCAGCAGCCCGCACAAGTCTGCGATCACAGATACGCAGTATTTT. Translating gives CASSPHKSAITDTQYF.